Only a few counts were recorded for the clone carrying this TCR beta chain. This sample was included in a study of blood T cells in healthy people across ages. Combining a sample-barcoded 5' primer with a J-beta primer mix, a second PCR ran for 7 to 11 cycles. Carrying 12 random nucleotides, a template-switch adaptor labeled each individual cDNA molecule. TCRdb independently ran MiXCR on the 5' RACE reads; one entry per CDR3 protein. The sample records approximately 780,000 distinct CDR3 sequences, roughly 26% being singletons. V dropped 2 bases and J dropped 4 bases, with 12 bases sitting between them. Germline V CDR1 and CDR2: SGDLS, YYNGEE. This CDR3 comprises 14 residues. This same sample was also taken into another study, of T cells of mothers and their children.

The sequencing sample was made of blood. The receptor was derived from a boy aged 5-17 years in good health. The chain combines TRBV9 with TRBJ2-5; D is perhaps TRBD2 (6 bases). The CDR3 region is CASSVIAGSETQYF. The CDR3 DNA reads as TGTGCCAGCAGCGTCATTGCGGGGTCAGAGACCCAGTACTTC. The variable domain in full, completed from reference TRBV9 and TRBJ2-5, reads DSGVTQTPKHLITATGQRVTLRCSPRSGDLSVYWYQQSLDQGLQFLIQYYNGEERAKGNILERFSAQQFPDLHSELNLSSLELGDSALYFCASSVIAGSETQYFGPGTRLLVL.